This T cell receptor beta chain was sequenced in a study of regulatory T cells in long-lasting Graves disease. Study-wide context: Those Graves' patients who were newly diagnosed had been on antithyroid drugs under 3 months.

Trimming took 5 bases from V and 1 from J, leaving 5 bases between them. The CDR3 has 11 residues. Germline loops: CDR1 GTSNPN, CDR2 SVGIG (reference sequence). This clonotype was seen ten or more times. Assembly of TCR beta libraries relied on iRepertoire HTBI primers together with Arm-PCR of CDR3 regions. TCRdb re-called the multiplex PCR reads through MiXCR, storing one row per CDR3 protein. The profile covers some 460,000 distinct CDR3 sequences, with about 16% appearing a single time and 9.5% to 15% taken by the ten largest. The time point here: newly diagnosed GD, antithyroid drugs for less than 3 months. PBMC RNA was the source of the TCR library. The sample also formed part of further work on T cells in Graves' hyperthyroidism and ophthalmopathy.

The chain links TRBV30 to TRBJ1-2; D is unresolved. This material consisted of peripheral blood mononuclear cells (PBMCs), taken at new diagnosis, from a patient treated with antithyroid drugs. The clonotype comes from a man in his forties with Graves disease. The CDR3 spells CAWAVNYGYTF. In DNA form, the CDR3 reads TGTGCCTGGGCAGTTAACTATGGCTACACCTTC.